Presented here are 20 T cell receptor beta chains from one specimen sequenced in a study of T cell changes during pregnancy in multiple sclerosis. Method: immunoSEQ multiplex PCR; TCRdb's copy keeps in-frame clones and lacks some. The table shows 15,000 to 20,000 clones, with roughly nine tenths occurring only once. The sequencing used CD8+ T cells from peripheral blood mononuclear cells, collected in the second trimester of pregnancy. The receptors derive from a female donor in good health, enrolled as a control in a pregnancy study.

The chain couples TRBV2 to TRBJ1-1; D is unresolved. The CDR3 has 13 amino acids. From germline, CDR1 is SNHLY and CDR2 FYNNEI. V was clipped by 4 bases and J by 1 base, with 7 bases between them. The chain's CDR3 is CASSGSGNTEAFF. For the CDR3, the DNA is TGTGCCAGCAGTGGGTCAGGGAACACTGAAGCTTTCTTT.

The chain carries TRBV28 and TRBJ2-3; the D gene is possibly TRBD2 (6 bases). The germline V gene encodes CDR1 MDHEN and CDR2 SYDVKM. Trimming shortened V by 4 bases and J by 6 bases, and 23 bases separated the two germline ends. CDR3 length: 17 residues. The CDR3 protein is CASSSPVMQGGWDTQYF. CDR3 coding DNA: TGTGCCAGCAGTTCCCCCGTTATGCAGGGAGGTTGGGATACGCAGTATTTT.

The chain uses TRBV6-4 and TRBJ2-3; 12 bases align to TRBD1. V shed 2 bases and J 4 bases; nucleotides not matched to a gene: 1. CDR3 length: 15 amino acids. Germline CDR1 MRHNA, CDR2 SNTAGT. DNA of the CDR3: TGTGCCAGCAGTGACGGGACAGGGGGCGCAGATACGCAGTATTTT. This translates into CASSDGTGGADTQYF.

This clone was counted a single time. The chain carries TRBV19 and TRBJ2-2; no reliable D call. V shed 7 bases and J shed 3 bases, with 12 bases lying between them. Germline assignment: CDR1 LNHDA and CDR2 SQIVND (reference sequence). The CDR3 is 14 amino acids. The CDR3 region has the DNA TGTGCCAGTAAAAACCCCTCGGACACCGGGGAGCTGTTTTTT. It translates to CASKNPSDTGELFF.

The gene calls are TRBV7-9 and TRBJ1-2, with 7 bases lining up with TRBD1. The CDR3 runs to 15 residues. Per germline, CDR1 SEHNR and CDR2 FQNEAQ (reference sequence). V lost 2 bases to trimming and J lost 6 bases; unmatched junction nucleotides: 9. DNA of the CDR3: TGTGCCAGCAGCTTATCCGACAGGGATTTTAATGGCTACACCTTC. It encodes CASSLSDRDFNGYTF.

This chain joins TRBV20-1 and TRBJ2-1; D is unclear. This CDR3 contains 11 residues. Germline V CDR1 and CDR2: DFQATT, SNEGSKA (reference sequence). The V gene lost 4 bases and the J gene lost 3 bases, with 4 bases spanning the gap. CDR3 loop: CSANYYNEQFF. The CDR3 bases are TGCAGTGCTAACTACTACAATGAGCAGTTCTTC.

This clone has more than one count but fewer than ten. The chain employs TRBV19 and TRBJ1-5, with D unresolved. Between the trimmed V and J ends, which lost 7 bases and 0 bases, there was a span of 7 bases. Germline CDR1 and CDR2: LNHDA and SQIVND (reference sequence). The CDR3 length is 13 residues. This chain's CDR3 is CASTGISNQPQHF. The CDR3 region has the DNA TGTGCCAGTACGGGGATTAGCAATCAGCCCCAGCATTTT. The whole variable domain, remainder taken from reference TRBV19 and TRBJ1-5, is DGGITQSPKYLFRKEGQNVTLSCEQNLNHDAMYWYRQDPGQGLRLIYYSQIVNDFQKGDIAEGYSVSREKKESFPLTVTSAQKNPTAFYLCASTGISNQPQHFGDGTRLSIL.

V gene TRBV18 combines with J gene TRBJ2-3, with TRBD1 identical over 7 bases. Germline CDR1 reads KGHSH; CDR2 reads LQKENI. V lost 6 bases to trimming and J lost 2 bases; unmatched junction nucleotides: 5. This CDR3 contains 14 residues. CDR3 protein: CASSPTGVTDTQYF. Written as DNA, the CDR3 is TGTGCCAGCTCTCCCACAGGGGTCACAGATACGCAGTATTTT.

The chain recombines TRBV6-5 with TRBJ1-6, with D perhaps matching TRBD1 (5 bases). V was clipped by 2 bases and J by 5 bases, with 10 bases between them. This CDR3 is 15 amino acids long. CDR1 and CDR2 (germline): MNHEY, SVGAGI. The CDR3: CASSYGATNNSPLHF. The CDR3 DNA follows: TGTGCCAGCAGTTACGGGGCCACTAATAATTCACCCCTCCACTTT.

CDR3 nucleotides: TGTGCCAGTAGTATATCCTCCCCCACTGAAGCTTTCTTT. Protein product: CASSISSPTEAFF. The chain links TRBV19 to TRBJ1-1; D unclear. The V end was cut by 2 bases, the J end by 4 bases, with 8 bases between. The CDR3 is 13 amino acids. Germline CDR1 reads LNHDA; CDR2 reads SQIVND (reference sequence). Looking up the rest from reference TRBV19 and TRBJ1-1 gives the full variable domain: DGGITQSPKYLFRKEGQNVTLSCEQNLNHDAMYWYRQDPGQGLRLIYYSQIVNDFQKGDIAEGYSVSREKKESFPLTVTSAQKNPTAFYLCASSISSPTEAFFGQGTRLTVV.

The rearrangement joins TRBV27 to TRBJ1-4; D unclear. CDR3 length: 16 residues. Trimming stripped 0 bases from V and 4 bases from J, with 12 bases between. In germline, CDR1 is MNHEY, CDR2 SMNVEV (reference sequence). In DNA form, the CDR3 reads TGTGCCAGCAGTTTATCGATGGCGGCCTTTAATGAAAAACTGTTTTTT. This translates into CASSLSMAAFNEKLFF.

The rearrangement links TRBV28 to TRBJ2-3; TRBD2 aligns across 9 bases. Germline-derived CDR1 and CDR2 are MDHEN and SYDVKM. This CDR3 spans 16 amino acids. V shed 3 bases, J shed 2 bases, and the junction held 6 bases outside the gene matches. The CDR3 DNA follows: TGTGCCAGCAGTTTCGGGCTAGCGGGGAACACAGATACGCAGTATTTT. Its translation: CASSFGLAGNTDTQYF.

Only a few counts were recorded for this clone. The chain has TRBV4-1 and TRBJ2-7, with 9 nucleotides matching TRBD2. The J segment lost 2 bases and the V segment lost 0 bases, leaving 5 bases of the junction unmatched. Germline V gene sequence: CDR1 MGHRA, CDR2 YSYEKL. The CDR3 totals 16 residues. The CDR3 sequence: CASSQEPSGDTYEQYF. The CDR3 nucleotides are TGCGCCAGCAGCCAAGAACCTAGCGGGGATACCTACGAGCAGTACTTC.

The chain recombines TRBV28 with TRBJ1-1, with D perhaps TRBD1 (6 bases). This CDR3 is 14 amino acids long. Germline values: CDR1 MDHEN, CDR2 SYDVKM. The V end was cut by 3 bases, the J end by 3 bases, with 11 bases between. The CDR3 sequence: CASSFLEGDTEAFF. As DNA, the CDR3 is TGTGCCAGCAGTTTCCTAGAGGGGGACACTGAAGCTTTCTTT.

This sequence joins TRBV11-1 and TRBJ2-1; D unresolved. The CDR3 covers 11 residues. CDR1 is SGHAT, CDR2 FQDESV, per germline (reference sequence). Trimming removed 3 bases from V and 9 bases from J, with 6 bases in between. In DNA form, the CDR3 reads TGTGCCAGCAGCTTCAGTTCTGAGCAGTTCTTC. As protein: CASSFSSEQFF.

The CDR3 DNA sequence: TGTGCCAGCAGTCTTTACGAGCGGACTGAAGCTTTCTTT. It translates to CASSLYERTEAFF. The chain recombines TRBV27 with TRBJ1-1; unclear D gene. CDR3 length: 13 amino acids. The germline gives CDR1 MNHEY, CDR2 SMNVEV (reference sequence). V dropped 5 bases and J dropped 5 bases, with 12 bases sitting between them.

This clone came up once. The CDR3 spells CASSTTGGIDEQYF. The CDR3 nucleotides read TGTGCCAGTAGTACTACAGGGGGCATCGACGAGCAGTACTTC. The chain recombines TRBV19 with TRBJ2-7; 9 bases are a match to TRBD1. V trimming: 4 bases; J trimming: 5 bases; junction bases outside the gene matches: 6. The CDR3 length is 14 residues. CDR1 is LNHDA and CDR2 is SQIVND in the germline V gene (reference sequence).

J is TRBJ2-2 and V is TRBV6-1; 8 nucleotides line up with TRBD1. CDR3 length: 16 amino acids. Trimming took 2 bases from V and 5 from J; bases not matched to a gene: 7. CDR1 and CDR2 from the germline V gene are MNHNS and SASEGT. CDR3 in DNA: TGTGCCAGCAGTGAACAAACAGGGGGTCGGACCGGGGAGCTGTTTTTT. Its translation: CASSEQTGGRTGELFF.

The genes are TRBV9 and TRBJ1-2, with D perhaps matching TRBD1 (5 bases). The CDR3 spans 15 residues. CDR1 SGDLS and CDR2 YYNGEE come from the germline V gene. Trimming pared 3 bases from V and 2 bases from J, leaving 14 bases between. DNA for the CDR3: TGTGCCAGCAGCGCCCAGACAGATATGAACTATGGCTACACCTTC. Amino acids: CASSAQTDMNYGYTF.

This clone was seen a single time. This chain joins TRBV2 and TRBJ1-5; 8 nucleotides agree with TRBD1. The V gene end was trimmed by 2 bases and the J gene end by 1 base; junction bases not matched to a gene: 19. This CDR3 contains 21 residues. The germline gives CDR1 SNHLY, CDR2 FYNNEI. The CDR3 loop reads CASSESRQGRPKTISNQPQHF. CDR3 DNA sequence: TGTGCCAGCAGTGAATCGCGACAGGGGAGGCCAAAAACGATCAGCAATCAGCCCCAGCATTTT.